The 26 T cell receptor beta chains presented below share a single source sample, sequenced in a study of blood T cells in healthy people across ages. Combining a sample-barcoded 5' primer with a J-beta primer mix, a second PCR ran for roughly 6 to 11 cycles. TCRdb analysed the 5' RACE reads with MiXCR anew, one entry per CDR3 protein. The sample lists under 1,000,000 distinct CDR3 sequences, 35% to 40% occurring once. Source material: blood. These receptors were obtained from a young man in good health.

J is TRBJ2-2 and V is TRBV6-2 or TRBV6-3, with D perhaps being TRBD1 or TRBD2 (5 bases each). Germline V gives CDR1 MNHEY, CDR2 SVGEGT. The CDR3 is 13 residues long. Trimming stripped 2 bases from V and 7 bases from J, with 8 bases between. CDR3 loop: CASSYEGHGELFF. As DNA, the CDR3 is TGTGCCAGCAGTTACGAGGGGCACGGGGAGCTGTTTTTT.

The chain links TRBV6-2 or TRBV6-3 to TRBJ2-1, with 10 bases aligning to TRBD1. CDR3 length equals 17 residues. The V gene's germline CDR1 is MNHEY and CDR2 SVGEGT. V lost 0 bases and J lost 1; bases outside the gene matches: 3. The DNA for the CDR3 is TGTGCCAGCAGTTACTCCCCGGGACAGGGGTCCTACAATGAGCAGTTCTTC. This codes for CASSYSPGQGSYNEQFF.

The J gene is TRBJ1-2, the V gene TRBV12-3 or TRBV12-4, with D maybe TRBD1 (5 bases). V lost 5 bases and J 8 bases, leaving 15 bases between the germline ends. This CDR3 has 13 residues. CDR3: CASSVGVIEGYTF. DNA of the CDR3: TGTGCCAGCAGTGTAGGGGTAATAGAAGGCTACACCTTC.

The CDR3 reads CASSYRDHNQPQHF. CDR3 nucleotides: TGTGCCAGCAGCTACCGGGATCACAATCAGCCCCAGCATTTT. The genes are TRBV7-3 and TRBJ1-5; D is uncertain. The CDR3 is 14 amino acids. Germline CDR1 is SGHTA and CDR2 is FQGTGA. The germline V and J ends were trimmed by 4 bases and 3 bases, with 10 bases remaining between them.

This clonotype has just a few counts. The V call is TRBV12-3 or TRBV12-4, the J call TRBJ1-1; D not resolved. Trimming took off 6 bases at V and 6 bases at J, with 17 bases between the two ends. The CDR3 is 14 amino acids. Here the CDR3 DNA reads TGTGCCAGCAGCCGGGCTTCATCGGGAGCTGAAGCTTTCTTT. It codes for CASSRASSGAEAFF.

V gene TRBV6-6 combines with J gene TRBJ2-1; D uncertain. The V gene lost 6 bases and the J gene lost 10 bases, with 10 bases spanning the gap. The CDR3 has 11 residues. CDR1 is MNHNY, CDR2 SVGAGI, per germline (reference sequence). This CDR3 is CASSTAYEQFF. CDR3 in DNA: TGTGCCAGCAGCACCGCCTACGAGCAGTTCTTC.

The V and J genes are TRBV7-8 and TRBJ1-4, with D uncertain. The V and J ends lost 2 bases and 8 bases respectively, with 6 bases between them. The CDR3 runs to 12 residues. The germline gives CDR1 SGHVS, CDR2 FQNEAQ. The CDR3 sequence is CASSLSHEKLFF. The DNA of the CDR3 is TGTGCCAGCAGCTTATCTCACGAAAAACTGTTTTTT.

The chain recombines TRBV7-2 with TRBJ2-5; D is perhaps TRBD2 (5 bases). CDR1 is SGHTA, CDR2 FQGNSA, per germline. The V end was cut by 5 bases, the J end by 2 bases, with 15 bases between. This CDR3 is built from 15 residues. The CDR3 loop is CASSPGIAPQETQYF. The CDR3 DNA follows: TGTGCCAGCAGCCCCGGTATAGCGCCACAAGAGACCCAGTACTTC.

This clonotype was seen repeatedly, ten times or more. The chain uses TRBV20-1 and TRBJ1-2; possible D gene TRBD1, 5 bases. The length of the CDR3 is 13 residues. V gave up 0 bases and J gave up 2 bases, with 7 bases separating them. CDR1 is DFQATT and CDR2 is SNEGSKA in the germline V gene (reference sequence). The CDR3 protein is CSARETVNYGYTF. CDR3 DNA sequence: TGCAGTGCTAGAGAGACAGTGAACTATGGCTACACCTTC.

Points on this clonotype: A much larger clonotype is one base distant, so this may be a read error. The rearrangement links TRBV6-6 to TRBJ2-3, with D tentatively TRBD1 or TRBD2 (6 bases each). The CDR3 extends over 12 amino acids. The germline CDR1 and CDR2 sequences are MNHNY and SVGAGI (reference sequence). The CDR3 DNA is TGTGCCACCGGGGGCGACACAGGTACGCAGTATTTT. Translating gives CATGGDTGTQYF.

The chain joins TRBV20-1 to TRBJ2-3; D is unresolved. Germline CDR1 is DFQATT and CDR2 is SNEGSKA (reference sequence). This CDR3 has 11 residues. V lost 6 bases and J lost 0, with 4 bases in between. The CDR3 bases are TGCAGTGCCCCCAGCACAGATACGCAGTATTTT. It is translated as CSAPSTDTQYF.

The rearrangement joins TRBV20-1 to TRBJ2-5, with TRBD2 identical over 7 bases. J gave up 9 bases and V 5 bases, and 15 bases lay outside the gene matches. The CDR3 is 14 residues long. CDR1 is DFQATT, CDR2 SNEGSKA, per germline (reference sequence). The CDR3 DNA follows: TGCAGTGCTGGCATTTCGGGACTACCCCGTCCCCAGTACTTC. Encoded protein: CSAGISGLPRPQYF.

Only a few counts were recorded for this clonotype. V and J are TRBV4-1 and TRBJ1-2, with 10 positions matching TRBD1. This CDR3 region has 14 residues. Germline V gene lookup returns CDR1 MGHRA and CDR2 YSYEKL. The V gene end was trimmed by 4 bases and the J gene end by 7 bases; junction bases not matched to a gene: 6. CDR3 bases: TGCGCCAGCAGCCTGGGGACAGGGGAACGTGGCTACACCTTC. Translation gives CASSLGTGERGYTF.

The CDR3 is CASSLGDGNSYNSPLHF. The CDR3 DNA reads as TGCGCCAGCAGCCTCGGGGACGGCAACTCCTATAATTCACCCCTCCACTTT. The chain has TRBV5-1 and TRBJ1-6; D is possibly TRBD1 (5 bases). This CDR3 spans 17 amino acids. Germline assignment: CDR1 SGHRS and CDR2 YFSETQ. Trimming cost V 4 bases and J 0 bases, with 14 bases left between them. Full variable domain (missing parts from reference TRBV5-1 and TRBJ1-6): KAGVTQTPRYLIKTRGQQVTLSCSPISGHRSVSWYQQTPGQGLQFLFEYFSETQRNKGNFPGRFSGRQFSNSRSEMNVSTLELGDSALYLCASSLGDGNSYNSPLHFGNGTRLTVT.

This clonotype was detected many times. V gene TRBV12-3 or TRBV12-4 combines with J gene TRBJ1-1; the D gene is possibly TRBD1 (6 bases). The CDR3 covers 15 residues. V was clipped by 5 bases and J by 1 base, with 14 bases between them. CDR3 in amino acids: CASSPRGGGNTEAFF. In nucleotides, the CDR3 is TGTGCCAGCAGTCCCCGGGGGGGCGGGAACACTGAAGCTTTCTTT.

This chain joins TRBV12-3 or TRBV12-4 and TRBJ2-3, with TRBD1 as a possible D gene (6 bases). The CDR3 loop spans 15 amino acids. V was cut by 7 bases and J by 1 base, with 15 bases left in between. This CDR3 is CASTWGRAGTDTQYF. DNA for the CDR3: TGTGCCAGCACCTGGGGGCGGGCTGGCACAGATACGCAGTATTTT.

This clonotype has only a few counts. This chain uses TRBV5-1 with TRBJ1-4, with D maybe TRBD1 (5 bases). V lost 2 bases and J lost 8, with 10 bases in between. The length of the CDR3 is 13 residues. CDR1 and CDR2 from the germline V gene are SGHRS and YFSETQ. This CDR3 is CASSFGQGEKLFF. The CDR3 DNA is TGCGCCAGCAGCTTCGGACAAGGGGAAAAACTGTTTTTT.

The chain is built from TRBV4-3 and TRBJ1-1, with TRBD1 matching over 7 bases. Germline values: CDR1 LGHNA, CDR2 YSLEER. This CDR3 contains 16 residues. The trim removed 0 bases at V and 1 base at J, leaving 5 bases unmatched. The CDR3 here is CASSQDLDRENTEAFF. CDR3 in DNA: TGCGCCAGCAGCCAAGATCTAGACAGGGAGAACACTGAAGCTTTCTTT.

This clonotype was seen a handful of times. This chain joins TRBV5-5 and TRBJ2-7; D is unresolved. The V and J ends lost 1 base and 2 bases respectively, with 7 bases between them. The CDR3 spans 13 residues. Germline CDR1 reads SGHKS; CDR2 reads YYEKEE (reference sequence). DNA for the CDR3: TGTGCCAGCAGCTTGTCCCCAACCTACGAGCAGTACTTC. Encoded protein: CASSLSPTYEQYF.

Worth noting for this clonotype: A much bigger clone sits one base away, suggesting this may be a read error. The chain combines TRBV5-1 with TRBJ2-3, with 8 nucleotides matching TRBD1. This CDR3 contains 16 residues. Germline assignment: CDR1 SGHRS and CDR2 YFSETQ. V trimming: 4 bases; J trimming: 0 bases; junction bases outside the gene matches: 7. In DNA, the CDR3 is TGCGCCAGCAGCGCCGGACAGGGCTCTAGCACAGATACGCAGTATTTT. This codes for CASSAGQGSSTDTQYF.

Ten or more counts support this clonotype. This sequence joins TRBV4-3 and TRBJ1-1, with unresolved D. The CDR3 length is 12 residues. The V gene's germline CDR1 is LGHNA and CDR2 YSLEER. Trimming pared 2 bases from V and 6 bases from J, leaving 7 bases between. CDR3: CASSQTGSEAFF. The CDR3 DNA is TGCGCCAGCAGCCAAACTGGGTCTGAAGCTTTCTTT.

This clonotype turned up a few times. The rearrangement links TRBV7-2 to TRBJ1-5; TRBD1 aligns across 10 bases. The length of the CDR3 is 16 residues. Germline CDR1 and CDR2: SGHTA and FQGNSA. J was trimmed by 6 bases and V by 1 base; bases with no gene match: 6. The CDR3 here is CASSLGGQGTGQPQHF. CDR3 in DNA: TGTGCCAGCAGCTTAGGGGGACAGGGGACGGGTCAGCCCCAGCATTTT.

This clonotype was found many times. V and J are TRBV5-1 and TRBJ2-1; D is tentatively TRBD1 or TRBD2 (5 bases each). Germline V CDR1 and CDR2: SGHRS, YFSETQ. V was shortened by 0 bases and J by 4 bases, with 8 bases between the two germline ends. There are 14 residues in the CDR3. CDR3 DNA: TGCGCCAGCAGCTTGGATGGGGGATACAATGAGCAGTTCTTC. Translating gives CASSLDGGYNEQFF. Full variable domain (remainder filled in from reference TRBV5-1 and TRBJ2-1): KAGVTQTPRYLIKTRGQQVTLSCSPISGHRSVSWYQQTPGQGLQFLFEYFSETQRNKGNFPGRFSGRQFSNSRSEMNVSTLELGDSALYLCASSLDGGYNEQFFGPGTRLTVL.

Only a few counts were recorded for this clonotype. The CDR3 DNA follows: TGTGCCAGCATCGAAGTCGGGCAGTTCGGCATCGAGCAGTACTTC. Protein: CASIEVGQFGIEQYF. V gene TRBV6-5 combines with J gene TRBJ2-7, with unresolved D. Germline lookup yields CDR1 MNHEY and CDR2 SVGAGI. This CDR3 has 15 residues. Trimming shortened V by 7 bases and J by 6 bases, and 22 bases separated the two germline ends.

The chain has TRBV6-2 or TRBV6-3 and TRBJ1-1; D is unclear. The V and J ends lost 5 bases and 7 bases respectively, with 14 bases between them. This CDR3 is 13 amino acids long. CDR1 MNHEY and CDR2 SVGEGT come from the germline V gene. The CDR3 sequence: CASSDGRLVEAFF. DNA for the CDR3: TGTGCCAGCAGTGACGGGCGTCTGGTTGAAGCTTTCTTT.

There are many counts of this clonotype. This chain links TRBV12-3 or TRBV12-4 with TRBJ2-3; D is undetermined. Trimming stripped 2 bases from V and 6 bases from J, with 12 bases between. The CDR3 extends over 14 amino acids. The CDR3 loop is CASSLISPRDTQYF. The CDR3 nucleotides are TGTGCCAGCAGTTTAATATCCCCGCGCGATACGCAGTATTTT.